This TCR beta chain originates from a study of regulatory T cells in long-lasting Graves disease. Study-wide results and caveats: Shared public clonotypes totalled over 2,500 in persistent patients, compared with about 970 in new patients. Thyroid tissue was not sampled; only peripheral blood was.

This CDR3 comprises 15 residues. Between the trimmed V and J ends, which lost 6 bases and 4 bases, there was a span of 16 bases. The germline CDR1 and CDR2 sequences are MDHEN and SYDVKM. TCRdb reprocessed the reads via MiXCR and lists one record per CDR3 protein. Among hundreds of distinct CDR3 sequences listed, about 57% were seen once. The TCR library used RNA extracted from PBMCs. A remark on this clonotype: What it binds is not known.

The sequence came from a woman between 40 and 50 years old with Graves disease. Here the sequenced sample was peripheral blood mononuclear cells (PBMCs), taken with antithyroid drug treatment, in newly diagnosed or persistent Graves disease (not recorded which). This chain links TRBV28 with TRBJ2-1, with D unresolved. CDR3 amino acids: CASSTGLPEYNEQFF. In DNA, the CDR3 is TGTGCCAGCAGCACTGGCCTCCCCGAGTACAATGAGCAGTTCTTC.